The 30 T cell receptor beta chains below come from one sample, sequenced in a study of human T cells and chemical hapten exposure. Noted time point: patch test 3, about 24 weeks after DPC sensitization. This sample's treatment: therapeutic diphenylcyclopropenone sensitization with weekly scalp DPC. A single record per CDR3 protein comes from TCRdb applying MiXCR to the RACE reads. The data contain about 120,000 distinct CDR3 sequences, about 11% of them singletons. The specimen was whole blood, collected in connection with sensitization to the hapten diphenylcyclopropenone (DPC). These receptors all stem from a woman aged 45-65 years with alopecia areata. Some clones in this sample may be carry-over from other donors' samples.

The chain combines TRBV7-2 with TRBJ2-1, with 7 bases aligning to TRBD2. The junction had 10 bases not matched to a gene; V was cut back by 8 bases and J by 6 bases. This CDR3 comprises 14 residues. Germline V CDR1 and CDR2: SGHTA, FQGNSA. CDR3: CASLRASGPNEQFF. CDR3 DNA: TGTGCCAGCCTCAGGGCTAGCGGACCCAATGAGCAGTTCTTC.

This clonotype was seen repeatedly, ten times or more. The J gene is TRBJ1-6, the V gene TRBV11-2, with D hard to call. Germline V CDR1 and CDR2: SGHAT, FQNNGV. The CDR3 loop spans 15 amino acids. The ends were cut back, 0 bases at V and 6 bases at J, with 9 bases in the middle. The CDR3 is CASSLEPGPNSPLHF. Written as DNA, the CDR3 is TGTGCCAGCAGCTTAGAACCGGGTCCTAATTCACCCCTCCACTTT.

At least ten counts were recorded for this clonotype. The chain employs TRBV3-1 and TRBJ1-2, with D unresolved. The CDR3 is made up of 13 amino acids. CDR1 is LGHDT and CDR2 is YNNKEL in the germline V gene (reference sequence). Trimming took 3 bases from V and 7 from J, leaving 12 bases between them. The CDR3 DNA reads TGTGCCAGCAGCCACGAATACAGTGGTGGCTACACCTTC. This sequence encodes CASSHEYSGGYTF.

V gene TRBV12-3 or TRBV12-4 combines with J gene TRBJ2-7, with a weak D call TRBD1 (6 bases). V lost 3 bases and J 3 bases, leaving 18 bases between the germline ends. The CDR3 totals 16 residues. The CDR3 sequence is CASSFGLQGMGYEQYF. DNA of the CDR3: TGTGCCAGCAGTTTCGGATTGCAGGGGATGGGCTACGAGCAGTACTTC.

This clonotype was found once. The V and J genes are TRBV14 and TRBJ1-3; D possibly corresponds to TRBD1 (6 bases). The CDR3 runs to 15 residues. CDR1 and CDR2 (germline): SGHDN, FVKESK. V gave up 4 bases and J gave up 0 bases, with 10 bases separating them. CDR3 loop: CASSRGQFSGNTIYF. CDR3 nucleotides: TGTGCCAGCAGCCGGGGGCAGTTCTCTGGAAACACCATATATTTT.

The V call is TRBV12-3 or TRBV12-4, the J call TRBJ2-1; 8 bases are shared with TRBD1. This CDR3 has 17 residues. The V and J ends lost 6 bases and 9 bases, in that order; junction bases with no gene match: 19. CDR3 DNA: TGTGCCAGCAGCCCCGACGACAGGGGAAGTTTTAATAGTGAGCAGTTCTTC. Translated, it gives CASSPDDRGSFNSEQFF.

This clonotype was observed a few times. This chain connects TRBV21-1 to TRBJ2-7. TRBV21-1 is a pseudogene locus. CDR3 size: 11 residues. CDR3 DNA: TGTGCCAGCAGCAAGACCCCCGAGCAGTACTTC. It yields the protein CASSKTPEQYF.

The chain is built from TRBV16 and TRBJ1-5; D call uncertain. V shed 1 base and J shed 6 bases, with 4 bases lying between them. Germline values: CDR1 KGHSY, CDR2 FQNENV. CDR3 size: 12 residues. DNA for the CDR3: TGTGCCAGCAGCCAATACCGTCAGCCCCAGCATTTT. Translation gives CASSQYRQPQHF.

Only a few counts were recorded for this clonotype. The chain joins TRBV29-1 to TRBJ1-2; weak D call: TRBD1 (6 bases). V lost 4 bases, J lost 3 bases, and 9 bases lay in between. CDR1 and CDR2 (germline): SQVTM, ANQGSEA. This CDR3 region has 12 residues. DNA for the CDR3: TGCAGCGTTGCAGACAGGTACTATGGCTACACCTTC. It codes for CSVADRYYGYTF.

This clonotype was observed a handful of times. The chain joins TRBV28 to TRBJ2-7; D may be TRBD1 (6 bases). There are 12 residues in the CDR3. Looked up from germline, CDR1 is MDHEN and CDR2 is SYDVKM. Trimming removed 11 bases from V and 2 bases from J, with 13 bases in between. The CDR3 region is CASGDTAYEQYF. CDR3 DNA: TGTGCCTCCGGGGACACGGCCTACGAGCAGTACTTC.

This chain connects TRBV29-1 to TRBJ2-1, with D possibly being TRBD2 (8 bases). Trimming took 6 bases from V and 3 from J, leaving 15 bases between them. Per germline, CDR1 SQVTM and CDR2 ANQGSEA. This CDR3 has 14 amino acids. The CDR3 DNA follows: TGCAGCGTCCCGGGGGGGACAGTCTACAATGAGCAGTTCTTC. Protein product: CSVPGGTVYNEQFF.

The chain is built from TRBV6-1 and TRBJ2-1; 11 bases are a match to TRBD2. CDR1 is MNHNS and CDR2 is SASEGT in the germline V gene. CDR3 size: 17 residues. J gave up 3 bases and V 5 bases, and 9 bases lay outside the gene matches. CDR3 in DNA: TGTGCCAGCAGTAAACTCACTAGCGGGGGTTTCTACAATGAGCAGTTCTTC. It yields the protein CASSKLTSGGFYNEQFF.

This chain connects TRBV7-9 to TRBJ2-5, with a weak D call TRBD2 (6 bases). Germline assignment: CDR1 SEHNR and CDR2 FQNEAQ (reference sequence). V lost 4 bases and J 1 base, leaving 10 bases between the germline ends. This CDR3 has 14 amino acids. CDR3 bases: TGTGCCAGCAGCTCGGAGGGCAGCCAAGAGACCCAGTACTTC. It translates to CASSSEGSQETQYF.

The sample holds a few counts of this clonotype. The J gene is TRBJ1-1, the V gene TRBV18; tentative D call: TRBD1 (5 bases). Germline V gives CDR1 KGHSH, CDR2 LQKENI. Trimming cost V 2 bases and J 10 bases, with 8 bases left between them. The CDR3 runs 11 residues. The CDR3: CASSPGGVAFF. CDR3 bases: TGTGCCAGCTCACCAGGAGGGGTAGCTTTCTTT.

V usage is TRBV20-1 and J usage is TRBJ1-5; perhaps TRBD1 as D (6 bases). CDR1 and CDR2 (germline): DFQATT, SNEGSKA (reference sequence). CDR3 size: 14 residues. Deletions cut 5 bases from V and 4 bases from J, with 15 bases between. The CDR3 spells CSAGGAPGNQPQHF. For the CDR3, the DNA is TGCAGTGCTGGGGGGGCCCCGGGAAATCAGCCCCAGCATTTT.

This clonotype was counted a few times. J is TRBJ1-3 and V is TRBV12-3 or TRBV12-4; D remains ambiguous. V was shortened by 1 base and J by 0 bases, with 7 bases between the two germline ends. This CDR3 is 15 amino acids long. CDR3 DNA: TGTGCCAGCAGTTTAGGTCCCGGCTCTGGAAACACCATATATTTT. Translating gives CASSLGPGSGNTIYF.

This clonotype was observed at least ten times. The chain uses TRBV7-8 and TRBJ1-5, with a tentative D call TRBD1 (6 bases). The V end lost 5 bases, the J end lost 1 base, and 15 bases lay between the germline ends. CDR1 is SGHVS and CDR2 is FQNEAQ in the germline V gene. This CDR3 has 16 amino acids. The CDR3 spells CASSPSGAASNQPQHF. The DNA for the CDR3 is TGTGCCAGCAGCCCGTCAGGGGCAGCGAGCAATCAGCCCCAGCATTTT.

This sequence joins TRBV20-1 and TRBJ2-5; a weak D match, TRBD1 (6 bases). V lost 0 bases to trimming and J lost 5 bases, with 19 bases between them. CDR3 length equals 16 residues. In germline, CDR1 is DFQATT, CDR2 SNEGSKA (reference sequence). The CDR3 loop reads CSARDLNRAGTETQYF. The CDR3 bases are TGCAGTGCTAGAGATTTAAACAGGGCAGGGACGGAGACCCAGTACTTC.

The chain links TRBV27 to TRBJ2-4; D not certain. CDR3 size: 14 residues. The V and J ends lost 3 bases and 4 bases respectively, with 10 bases between them. Germline assignment: CDR1 MNHEY and CDR2 SMNVEV (reference sequence). DNA of the CDR3: TGTGCCAGCAGTTTGCGAGGATTTAAAAACATTCAGTACTTC. This translates into CASSLRGFKNIQYF.

V is TRBV12-3 or TRBV12-4 and J is TRBJ1-2, with 10 bases that match TRBD1. This CDR3 is built from 15 residues. The V segment lost 5 bases and the J segment 2 bases; nucleotides outside the gene matches: 5. CDR3 nucleotide sequence: TGTGCCAGCAGTACGCCGGGACAGGGGAACTATGGCTACACCTTC. It yields the protein CASSTPGQGNYGYTF.

This clonotype was observed at least ten times. The DNA for the CDR3 is TGTGCCAGCAGCCCTGGGACTTTAAATGAGCAGTTCTTC. It specifies CASSPGTLNEQFF. The chain uses TRBV7-8 and TRBJ2-1, with a possible D match to TRBD2 (6 bases). Germline loops: CDR1 SGHVS, CDR2 FQNEAQ. The CDR3 has 13 residues. Trimming shortened V by 5 bases and J by 7 bases, and 12 bases separated the two germline ends.

The rearrangement joins TRBV12-3 or TRBV12-4 to TRBJ2-7; D is unresolved. The CDR3 is 12 residues long. Deletions cut 8 bases from V and 2 bases from J, with 10 bases between. The CDR3 sequence: CASGVGTYEQYF. Written as DNA, the CDR3 is TGTGCCAGCGGGGTTGGTACCTACGAGCAGTACTTC.

This clonotype was detected a few times. The chain recombines TRBV3-1 with TRBJ2-7, with TRBD2 matching over 14 bases. Unmatched junction bases numbered 6, after V lost 5 bases and J lost 6 bases. The CDR3 covers 15 residues. Germline V lookup: CDR1 LGHDT, CDR2 YNNKEL (reference sequence). The CDR3 nucleotides are TGTGCCAGCAGCTCTCGACTAGCGGGGGGGCGCGAGCAGTACTTC. The encoded protein is CASSSRLAGGREQYF.

This clonotype was recorded a few times. The chain combines TRBV7-7 with TRBJ2-3, with TRBD2 matching over 9 bases. CDR3 length equals 15 residues. J was trimmed by 0 bases and V by 5 bases; bases with no gene match: 3. The germline V gene has CDR1 SSHAT and CDR2 FNYEAQ (reference sequence). CDR3 region: CASSHSGGSTDTQYF. CDR3 in DNA: TGTGCCAGCAGCCATAGCGGGGGTAGCACAGATACGCAGTATTTT.

The CDR3 nucleotides are TGTGCCAGCAGTTCCCCGGGCAAGGAGACCCAGTACTTC. It specifies CASSSPGKETQYF. The rearrangement links TRBV6-2 or TRBV6-3 to TRBJ2-5, with unresolved D. The V gene lost 4 bases and the J gene lost 5 bases, with 11 bases spanning the gap. The CDR3 has 13 residues. The germline V gene encodes CDR1 MNHEY and CDR2 SVGEGT.

This clonotype was seen repeatedly, ten times or more. The CDR3 DNA reads as TGTGCCAGCAGCCAAGAACCCGGGTACTCCTACGAGCAGTACTTC. It yields the protein CASSQEPGYSYEQYF. The chain joins TRBV4-2 to TRBJ2-7, with D unresolved. V lost 0 bases, J lost 0 bases, and 9 bases lay in between. The germline gives CDR1 LGHNA, CDR2 YNFKEQ. The CDR3 runs 15 residues.

This clonotype was seen a handful of times. This sequence joins TRBV20-1 and TRBJ1-1, with no clear D. The CDR3 length is 14 residues. The germline CDR1 and CDR2 sequences are DFQATT and SNEGSKA (reference sequence). V was cut by 0 bases and J by 3 bases, with 11 bases left in between. The CDR3 reads CSAREGSGDTEAFF. Written as DNA, the CDR3 is TGCAGTGCTAGAGAAGGTTCGGGTGACACTGAAGCTTTCTTT.

This clonotype was picked up many times. The chain couples TRBV10-3 to TRBJ2-3; D is unclear. The V gene lost 4 bases and the J gene lost 6 bases, with 14 bases spanning the gap. The CDR3 spans 14 residues. Germline V gene data show CDR1 as ENHRY and CDR2 as SYGVKD. The CDR3 loop reads CAISVQLFMDTQYF. The CDR3 DNA is TGTGCCATCAGTGTGCAGTTATTTATGGATACGCAGTATTTT.

This clonotype appeared a few times. The chain carries TRBV2 and TRBJ2-5; D possibly corresponds to TRBD1 (6 bases). V was shortened by 10 bases and J by 2 bases, with 14 bases between the two germline ends. In germline, CDR1 is SNHLY, CDR2 FYNNEI. CDR3 length: 13 amino acids. The CDR3 loop reads CATRKGEQETQYF. The CDR3 coding sequence is TGTGCCACCCGAAAGGGGGAACAAGAGACCCAGTACTTC.

The V call is TRBV6-5, the J call TRBJ1-6; the D is unclear. Trimming left V 7 bases short and J 8 bases short, with 18 bases between. Looked up from germline, CDR1 is MNHEY and CDR2 is SVGAGI. The CDR3 is 15 residues long. CDR3 sequence reads: CASKEEIGSYSPLHF. The CDR3 nucleotides are TGTGCCAGCAAAGAAGAGATAGGGAGTTATTCACCCCTCCACTTT.